This note documents a single T cell receptor (beta chain) sequence. This specimen comes from a study of blood T cell repertoires in COVID-19. Background on the study: Acute and convalescent COVID-19 samples came from the United States, Italy and Spain.

Germline loops: CDR1 KGHSH, CDR2 LQKENI. The CDR3 runs to 17 residues. V was pared by 2 bases and J by 0 bases, with 7 bases of the junction left unmatched. TCRdb's copy holds only in-frame clones and misses some; the assay was immunoSEQ multiplex PCR. This sample has tens of thousands of clones, with about nine tenths found just once. This receptor was taken from a man aged 25-45 years with acute or convalescent COVID-19. The sequencing input was peripheral blood. This rearrangement joins TRBV18 to TRBJ2-3; 8 positions match TRBD2. The CDR3 DNA is TGTGCCAGCTCACCATTCAGCGGGAGCTCTAGCACAGATACGCAGTATTTT. It yields the protein CASSPFSGSSSTDTQYF.